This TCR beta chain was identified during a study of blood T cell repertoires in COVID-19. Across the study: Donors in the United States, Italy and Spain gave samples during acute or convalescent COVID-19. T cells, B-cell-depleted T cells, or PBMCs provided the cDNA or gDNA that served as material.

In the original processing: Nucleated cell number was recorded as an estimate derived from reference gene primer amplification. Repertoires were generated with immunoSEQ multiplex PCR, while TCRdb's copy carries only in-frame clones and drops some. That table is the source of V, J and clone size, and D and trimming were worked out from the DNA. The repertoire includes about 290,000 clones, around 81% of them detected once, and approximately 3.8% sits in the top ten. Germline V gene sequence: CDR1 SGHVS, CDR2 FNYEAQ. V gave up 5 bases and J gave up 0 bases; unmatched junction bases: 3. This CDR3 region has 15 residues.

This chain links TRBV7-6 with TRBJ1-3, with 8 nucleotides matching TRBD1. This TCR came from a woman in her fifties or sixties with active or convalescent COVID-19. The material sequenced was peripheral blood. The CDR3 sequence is CASSPGTGSGNTIYF. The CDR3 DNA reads TGTGCCAGCAGCCCCGGGACAGGCTCTGGAAACACCATATATTTT.